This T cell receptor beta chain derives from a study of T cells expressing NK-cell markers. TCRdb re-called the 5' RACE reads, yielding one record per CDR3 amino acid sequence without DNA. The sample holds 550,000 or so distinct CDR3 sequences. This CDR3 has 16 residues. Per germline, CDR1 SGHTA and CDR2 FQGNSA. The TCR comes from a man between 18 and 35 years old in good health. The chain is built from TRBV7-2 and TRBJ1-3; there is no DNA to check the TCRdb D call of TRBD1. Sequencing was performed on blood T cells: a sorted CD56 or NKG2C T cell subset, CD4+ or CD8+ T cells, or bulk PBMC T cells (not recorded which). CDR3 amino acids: CASSPPGHFSGNTIYF.